Listed here are 17 T cell receptor beta chains from one sample, sequenced in a study of T cells in Graves' hyperthyroidism and ophthalmopathy. RNA transcripts yielded amplified TCR beta CDR3 regions. The TCR CDR3 first-round RT-PCR relied on the HTBI primer set. Each CDR3 protein gets one entry after TCRdb re-called the multiplex PCR reads with MiXCR. This table holds over 400,000 distinct CDR3 sequences, 14% to 15% found once. What was sequenced was blood. These receptors were collected from a young man with Graves' ophthalmopathy.

In regard to this clonotype: This could be a read error, since a much larger clone is one nucleotide away. V and J are TRBV6-5 and TRBJ2-3, with unresolved D. The CDR3 contains 14 residues. The germline V gene encodes CDR1 MNHEY and CDR2 SVGAGI. V was trimmed by 0 bases and J by 5 bases, leaving 9 bases between them. For the CDR3, the DNA is TGTGCCAGCAGTTACTCCAAATTCAGAGATACGCAGTATTTT. Amino acids: CASSYSKFRDTQYF.

This clonotype was recorded many times. The chain couples TRBV12-3 or TRBV12-4 to TRBJ1-6; D not certain. The CDR3 sequence is 13 residues long. The V end was cut by 3 bases, the J end by 11 bases, with 11 bases between. As DNA, the CDR3 is TGTGCCAGCAGTTTGCAAGGAAGGACACCCCTCCACTTT. The encoded protein is CASSLQGRTPLHF.

This clonotype was observed at least ten times. This chain uses TRBV7-9 with TRBJ1-2; no definite D call. Germline V gene lookup returns CDR1 SEHNR and CDR2 FQNEAQ (reference sequence). V shed 7 bases and J shed 4 bases, with 13 bases lying between them. The CDR3 is 13 residues long. CDR3 nucleotide sequence: TGTGCCAGCAAATCGGAAAGGAGCTATGGCTACACCTTC. It codes for CASKSERSYGYTF.

This clonotype was seen many times. This sequence joins TRBV20-1 and TRBJ2-5, with TRBD2 matching 10 bases. Per the germline V gene, CDR1 is DFQATT and CDR2 is SNEGSKA (reference sequence). After removal of 1 base from V and 7 bases from J, the junction contained 15 bases not matched to a gene. This CDR3 is 17 amino acids long. CDR3 residues: CSARVREERGGLRTQYF. Here the CDR3 DNA reads TGCAGTGCTAGAGTCCGGGAGGAGCGGGGGGGCCTTCGGACCCAGTACTTC.

This clonotype was counted ten times or more. The rearrangement joins TRBV5-1 to TRBJ2-1; D possibly corresponds to TRBD2 (6 bases). In germline, CDR1 is SGHRS, CDR2 YFSETQ. The length of the CDR3 is 16 residues. Trimming took 2 bases from V and 2 from J, leaving 14 bases between them. CDR3 sequence: CASSLTSGEAYNEQFF. CDR3 nucleotides: TGCGCCAGCAGCTTAACCTCGGGGGAGGCCTACAATGAGCAGTTCTTC. Combining the CDR3 with reference TRBV5-1 and TRBJ2-1 gives the whole variable domain KAGVTQTPRYLIKTRGQQVTLSCSPISGHRSVSWYQQTPGQGLQFLFEYFSETQRNKGNFPGRFSGRQFSNSRSEMNVSTLELGDSALYLCASSLTSGEAYNEQFFGPGTRLTVL.

With respect to this clonotype: Given a much more abundant clone one base away, this may be a read error. J is TRBJ2-7 and V is TRBV9; 13 bases map to TRBD2. After removal of 6 bases from V and 3 bases from J, the junction contained 6 bases not matched to a gene. Germline values: CDR1 SGDLS, CDR2 YYNGEE. The CDR3 is 15 residues long. The DNA of the CDR3 is TGTGCCAGCACCCCCCGGACTAGCGGGAGCTACGAGCAGTACTTC. Encoded protein: CASTPRTSGSYEQYF.

This clonotype was counted at least ten times. The gene calls are TRBV11-2 and TRBJ2-3, with 7 bases lining up with TRBD2. Germline lookup yields CDR1 SGHAT and CDR2 FQNNGV. The J segment lost 6 bases and the V segment lost 8 bases, leaving 11 bases of the junction unmatched. This CDR3 contains 14 residues. This CDR3 reads CASGRDYSSDTQYF. CDR3 bases: TGTGCCAGCGGCCGGGACTACTCTTCCGATACGCAGTATTTT.

This clonotype has a count of ten or more. The genes are TRBV24-1 and TRBJ1-1, with a weak D call TRBD1 (5 bases). Per germline, CDR1 KGHDR and CDR2 SFDVKD. The length of the CDR3 is 12 residues. Trimming cost V 9 bases and J 11 bases, with 18 bases left between them. The CDR3 DNA reads TGTGCCACCCTTGACGACCGAGGGGCGGCTTTCTTT. Its translation: CATLDDRGAAFF.

A word on this clonotype: One base away lies a much larger clone, so this may be a sequencing read error. The V gene is TRBV2, the J gene TRBJ1-4; D might be TRBD1 (6 bases). The CDR3 is 14 residues long. CDR1 and CDR2 (germline): SNHLY, FYNNEI. CDR3 protein: CVSSTTGITLKLFF. The DNA for the CDR3 is TGTGTCAGCAGTACCACAGGGATTACATTAAAACTGTTTTTT.

The genes are TRBV7-2 and TRBJ1-3; D unresolved. The CDR3 runs to 14 residues. Trimming shortened V by 5 bases and J by 4 bases, and 12 bases separated the two germline ends. Germline values: CDR1 SGHTA, CDR2 FQGNSA. CDR3 sequence reads: CASSPPGRGNTIYF. The DNA of the CDR3 is TGTGCCAGCAGCCCGCCCGGGAGGGGAAACACCATATATTTT.

This clonotype was seen many times. The chain employs TRBV14 and TRBJ2-2; perhaps TRBD2 as D (5 bases). This CDR3 contains 17 residues. Between the trimmed V and J ends, which lost 4 bases and 2 bases, there was a span of 17 bases. CDR1 and CDR2 from the germline V gene are SGHDN and FVKESK. Here the CDR3 DNA reads TGTGCCAGCAGCCCCCTTGAGAGGGCAGACAACACCGGGGAGCTGTTTTTT. Translating it yields CASSPLERADNTGELFF.

This clonotype was seen at least ten times. V and J are TRBV27 and TRBJ2-7; the match to TRBD1 covers 9 bases. This CDR3 is built from 15 residues. Germline V CDR1 and CDR2: MNHEY, SMNVEV (reference sequence). Unmatched junction bases numbered 8, after V lost 4 bases and J lost 4 bases. The CDR3 loop is CASSSRDRVTYEQYF. The DNA for the CDR3 is TGTGCCAGCAGTTCCCGGGACAGGGTAACGTACGAGCAGTACTTC.

This clonotype was found many times. The rearrangement uses TRBV27 and TRBJ2-6, with D perhaps TRBD1 (6 bases). The germline gives CDR1 MNHEY, CDR2 SMNVEV (reference sequence). Trimming took 1 base from V and 1 from J, leaving 14 bases between them. CDR3 size: 18 residues. The CDR3 sequence: CASSLWSGVLSGANVLTF. The CDR3 coding sequence is TGTGCCAGCAGTTTATGGTCAGGGGTCCTATCTGGGGCCAACGTCCTGACTTTC.

A few counts support this clonotype. The rearrangement joins TRBV3-1 to TRBJ2-7, with D uncertain. The V end was cut by 3 bases, the J end by 5 bases, with 20 bases between. CDR3 length: 16 residues. CDR1 LGHDT and CDR2 YNNKEL come from the germline V gene (reference sequence). The CDR3 reads CASSHRGQVGPHEQYF. The DNA for the CDR3 is TGTGCCAGCAGCCACAGAGGCCAGGTCGGGCCCCACGAGCAGTACTTC.

The chain combines TRBV6-2 or TRBV6-3 with TRBJ1-6; D unclear. Germline CDR1 MNHEY, CDR2 SVGEGT. V was shortened by 1 base and J by 14 bases, with 6 bases between the two germline ends. The CDR3 totals 11 residues. CDR3 residues: CASSYWKSLHF. The CDR3 DNA reads TGTGCCAGCAGTTACTGGAAATCCCTCCACTTT.

This clonotype came up a few times. The chain joins TRBV5-6 to TRBJ2-3; no clear D. The V and J ends lost 5 bases and 0 bases respectively, with 7 bases between them. Per germline, CDR1 SGHDT and CDR2 YYEEEE. The CDR3 spans 13 residues. The CDR3 DNA reads as TGTGCCAGCAGGGTTACTAGCACAGATACGCAGTATTTT. This translates into CASRVTSTDTQYF.

This chain uses TRBV11-3 with TRBJ1-2; 7 nucleotides line up with TRBD1. The CDR3 runs 12 residues. The V gene end was trimmed by 7 bases and the J gene end by 4 bases; junction bases not matched to a gene: 3. Germline V CDR1 and CDR2: SGHNT, YENEEA. The CDR3 bases are TGTGCCAGCACCGACAGGGCCTATGGCTACACCTTC. Protein sequence: CASTDRAYGYTF.